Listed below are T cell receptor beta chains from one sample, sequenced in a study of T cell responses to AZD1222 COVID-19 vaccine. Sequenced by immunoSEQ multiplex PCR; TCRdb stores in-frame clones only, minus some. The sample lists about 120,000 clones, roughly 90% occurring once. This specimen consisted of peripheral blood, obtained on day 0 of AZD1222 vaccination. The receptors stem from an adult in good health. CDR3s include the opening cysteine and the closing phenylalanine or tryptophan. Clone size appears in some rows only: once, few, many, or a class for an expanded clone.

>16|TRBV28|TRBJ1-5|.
CASSLRDQVGNQPQHF
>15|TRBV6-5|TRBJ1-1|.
CASSYFQEKNTEAFF
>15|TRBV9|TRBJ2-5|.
CASSVAQWGGETQYF
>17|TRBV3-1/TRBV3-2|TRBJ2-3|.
CASSQGSERASTDTQYF
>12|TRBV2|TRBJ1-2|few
CASLSNGYGYTF
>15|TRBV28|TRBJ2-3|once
CASSFQGARTDTQYF
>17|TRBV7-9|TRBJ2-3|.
CASSFRTGAHDTDTQYF
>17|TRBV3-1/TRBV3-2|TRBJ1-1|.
CASSRAHGLGLGTEAFF
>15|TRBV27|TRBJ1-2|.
CASSLKQGPNYGYTF
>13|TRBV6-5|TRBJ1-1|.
CASSYMWGTEAFF
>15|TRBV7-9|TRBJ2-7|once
CASSLAGHPSYEQYF
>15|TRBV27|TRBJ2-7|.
CASSLNGGASYEQYF
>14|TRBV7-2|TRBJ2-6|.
CASSFYPGANVLTF
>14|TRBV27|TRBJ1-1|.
CASRTTVGNTEAFF
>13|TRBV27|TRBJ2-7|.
CASSSPIRNEQYF
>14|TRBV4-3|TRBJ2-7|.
CASSADSLSYEQYF
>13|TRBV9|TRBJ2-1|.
CASSVAGYNEQFF
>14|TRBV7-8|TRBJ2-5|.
CASSPGRVQETQYF
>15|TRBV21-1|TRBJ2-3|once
CASSKRRQSTDTQYF
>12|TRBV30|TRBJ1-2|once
CAWNSGGDGYTF
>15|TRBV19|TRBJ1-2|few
CASSIRDRPDYGYTF
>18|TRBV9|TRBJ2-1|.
CASSVALLAGRSYNEQFF
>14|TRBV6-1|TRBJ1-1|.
CASSEAPGDTEAFF
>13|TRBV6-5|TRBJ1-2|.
CASSYRSNNGYTF
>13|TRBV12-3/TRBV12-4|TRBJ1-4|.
CASRGQGETKLFF
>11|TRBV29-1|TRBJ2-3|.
CSVDWADTQYF
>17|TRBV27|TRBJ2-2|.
CASSLFGKGGNTGELFF
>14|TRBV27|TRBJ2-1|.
CASSLTHAINEQFF
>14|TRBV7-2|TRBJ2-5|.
CASSPWGTQETQYF
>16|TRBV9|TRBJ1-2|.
CASSVDSGALHYGYTF
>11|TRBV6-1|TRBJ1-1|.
CASNHNTEAFF